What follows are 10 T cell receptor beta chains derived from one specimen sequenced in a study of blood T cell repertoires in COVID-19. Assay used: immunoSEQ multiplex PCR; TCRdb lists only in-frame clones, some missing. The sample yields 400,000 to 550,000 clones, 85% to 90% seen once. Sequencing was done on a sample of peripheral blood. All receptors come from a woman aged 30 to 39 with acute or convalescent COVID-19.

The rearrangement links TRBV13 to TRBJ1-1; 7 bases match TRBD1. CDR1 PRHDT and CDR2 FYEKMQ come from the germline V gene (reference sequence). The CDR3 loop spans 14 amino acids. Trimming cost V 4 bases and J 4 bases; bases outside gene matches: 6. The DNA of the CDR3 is TGTGCCAGCAGCTCGACAGGGCGGGGCACTGAAGCTTTCTTT. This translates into CASSSTGRGTEAFF.

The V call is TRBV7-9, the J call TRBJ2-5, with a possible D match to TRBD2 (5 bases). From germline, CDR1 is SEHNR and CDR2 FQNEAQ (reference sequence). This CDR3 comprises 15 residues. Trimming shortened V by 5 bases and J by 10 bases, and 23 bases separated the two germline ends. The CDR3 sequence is CASSLTGSTGVGQYF. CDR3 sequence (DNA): TGTGCCAGCAGCCTAACCGGGTCCACCGGGGTTGGCCAGTACTTC.

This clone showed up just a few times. CDR3 in amino acids: CASSLRGGHETQYF. DNA for the CDR3: TGTGCCAGCAGTTTGCGGGGGGGCCACGAGACCCAGTACTTC. The V gene is TRBV3-1 (or the pseudogene TRBV3-2), the J gene TRBJ2-5, with 9 bases identical to TRBD2. V lost 6 bases to trimming and J lost 5 bases; unmatched junction nucleotides: 7. Germline CDR1 and CDR2: LGHDT and YNNKEL (reference sequence). This CDR3 contains 14 residues.

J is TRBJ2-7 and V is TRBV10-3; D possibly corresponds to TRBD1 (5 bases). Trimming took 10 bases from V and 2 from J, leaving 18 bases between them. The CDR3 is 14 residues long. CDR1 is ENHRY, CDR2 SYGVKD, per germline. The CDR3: CATRAHGQAYEQYF. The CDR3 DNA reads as TGTGCCACCCGAGCCCACGGACAAGCCTACGAGCAGTACTTC.

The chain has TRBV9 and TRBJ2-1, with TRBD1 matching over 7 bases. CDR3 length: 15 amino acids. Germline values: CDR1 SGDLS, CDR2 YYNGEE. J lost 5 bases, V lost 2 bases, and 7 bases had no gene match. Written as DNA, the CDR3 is TGTGCCAGCAGCGTTCAAGGGGGCGCGAACAATGAGCAGTTCTTC. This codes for CASSVQGGANNEQFF.

The DNA of the CDR3 is TGTGCCAGCTCACCAGTTCAGGGTGTTTTGGACGAGCAGTACTTC. This codes for CASSPVQGVLDEQYF. The rearrangement joins TRBV18 to TRBJ2-7; tentatively, D is TRBD1 (5 bases). V lost 2 bases to trimming and J lost 5 bases, with 16 bases between them. The CDR3 totals 15 residues. Germline CDR1 and CDR2: KGHSH and LQKENI.

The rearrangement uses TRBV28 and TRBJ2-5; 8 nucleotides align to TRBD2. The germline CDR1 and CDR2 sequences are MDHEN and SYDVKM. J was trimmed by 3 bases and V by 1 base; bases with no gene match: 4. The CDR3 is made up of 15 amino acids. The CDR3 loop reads CASSLFGGGKETQYF. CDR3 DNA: TGTGCCAGCAGTTTATTCGGGGGGGGTAAAGAGACCCAGTACTTC. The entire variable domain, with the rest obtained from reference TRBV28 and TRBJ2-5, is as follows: DVKVTQSSRYLVKRTGEKVFLECVQDMDHENMFWYRQDPGLGLRLIYFSYDVKMKEKGDIPEGYSVSREKKERFSLILESASTNQTSMYLCASSLFGGGKETQYFGPGTRLLVL.

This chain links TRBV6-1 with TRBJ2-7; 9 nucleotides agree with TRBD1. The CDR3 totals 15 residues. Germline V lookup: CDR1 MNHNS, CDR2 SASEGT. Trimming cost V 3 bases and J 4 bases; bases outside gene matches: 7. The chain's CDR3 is CASSDPGTGRYEQYF. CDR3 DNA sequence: TGTGCCAGCAGTGACCCTGGGACAGGGAGATACGAGCAGTACTTC.

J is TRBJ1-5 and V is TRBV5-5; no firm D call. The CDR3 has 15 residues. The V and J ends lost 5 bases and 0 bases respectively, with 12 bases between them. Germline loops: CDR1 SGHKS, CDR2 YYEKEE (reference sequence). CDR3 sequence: CASSRGRDSNQPQHF. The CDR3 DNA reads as TGTGCCAGCAGTCGGGGAAGGGATAGCAATCAGCCCCAGCATTTT. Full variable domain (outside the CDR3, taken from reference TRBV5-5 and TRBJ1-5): DAGVTQSPTHLIKTRGQQVTLRCSPISGHKSVSWYQQVLGQGPQFIFQYYEKEERGRGNFPDRFSARQFPNYSSELNVNALLLGDSALYLCASSRGRDSNQPQHFGDGTRLSIL.

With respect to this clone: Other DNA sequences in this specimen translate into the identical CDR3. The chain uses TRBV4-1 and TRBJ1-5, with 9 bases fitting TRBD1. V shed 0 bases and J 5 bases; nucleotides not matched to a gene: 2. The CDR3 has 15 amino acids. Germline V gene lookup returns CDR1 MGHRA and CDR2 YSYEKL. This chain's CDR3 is CASSQDGQGHQPQHF. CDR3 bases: TGCGCCAGCAGCCAAGATGGACAGGGGCATCAGCCCCAGCATTTT.